These 6 T cell receptor beta chains originate from one sample sequenced in a study of T-cell reconstitution after alpha-beta-depleted transplantation in children. The TCRbeta library was prepared with unique molecular identifiers. TCRdb analysed the PCR reads with MiXCR anew, one entry per CDR3 protein. Here the sample spans more than 400,000 distinct CDR3 sequences, 43% being singletons. Sample: PBMCs, taken before TCRalphabeta/CD19-depleted stem cell transplant. The receptors originated from a girl aged 2-10 years with aplastic anemia, due to receive a stem cell transplant.

This clonotype was detected ten times or more. The genes are TRBV4-2 and TRBJ2-5, with 8 bases that match TRBD2. The V gene's germline CDR1 is LGHNA and CDR2 YNFKEQ. The V and J ends lost 4 bases and 5 bases, in that order; junction bases with no gene match: 9. The length of the CDR3 is 15 residues. The CDR3 loop is CASSRSGSLGETQYF. The CDR3 DNA reads as TGTGCCAGCAGCCGGAGCGGGAGTTTGGGTGAGACCCAGTACTTC.

This clonotype was observed once. As DNA, the CDR3 is TGCGCCAGCAGCTTGGGCGGGACAGGGTCCGCAGATACGCAGTATTTT. Encoded protein: CASSLGGTGSADTQYF. This chain links TRBV5-1 with TRBJ2-3, with 9 positions matching TRBD1. CDR3 size: 16 residues. In germline, CDR1 is SGHRS, CDR2 YFSETQ. J was trimmed by 4 bases and V by 0 bases; bases with no gene match: 6. The complete variable domain, with remaining parts taken from reference TRBV5-1 and TRBJ2-3, reads KAGVTQTPRYLIKTRGQQVTLSCSPISGHRSVSWYQQTPGQGLQFLFEYFSETQRNKGNFPGRFSGRQFSNSRSEMNVSTLELGDSALYLCASSLGGTGSADTQYFGPGTRLTVL.

This chain uses TRBV29-1 with TRBJ2-3, with D uncertain. The CDR3 totals 13 residues. V was shortened by 8 bases and J by 3 bases, with 15 bases between the two germline ends. Germline V gives CDR1 SQVTM, CDR2 ANQGSEA. Written as DNA, the CDR3 is TGCAGCAGCGCTCTATACGGGACAGATACGCAGTATTTT. It codes for CSSALYGTDTQYF.

This clonotype was detected a few times. The gene calls are TRBV5-1 and TRBJ1-4, with TRBD1 matching 7 bases. The length of the CDR3 is 15 residues. The ends lost 0 bases at V and 4 bases at J; junction bases unmatched: 3. Germline V gives CDR1 SGHRS, CDR2 YFSETQ. CDR3 bases: TGCGCCAGCAGCTTGGTGGCAGGGGGTAATGAAAAACTGTTTTTT. As protein: CASSLVAGGNEKLFF.

The sample holds many counts of this clonotype. The chain links TRBV7-2 to TRBJ2-7; D uncertain. Germline V gives CDR1 SGHTA, CDR2 FQGNSA. CDR3 length: 13 residues. V lost 5 bases and J lost 2, with 10 bases in between. CDR3 region: CASSKRDTYEQYF. In DNA form, the CDR3 reads TGTGCCAGCAGCAAAAGGGATACCTACGAGCAGTACTTC.

This clonotype was found a few times. The rearrangement uses TRBV6-5 and TRBJ2-7; tentative D call: TRBD1 (6 bases). There are 15 residues in the CDR3. Germline loops: CDR1 MNHEY, CDR2 SVGAGI. Trimming took 0 bases from V and 2 from J, leaving 11 bases between them. Here the CDR3 DNA reads TGTGCCAGCAGTTACTCGCACCCAGGGGCCTACGAGCAGTACTTC. Translated, it gives CASSYSHPGAYEQYF.